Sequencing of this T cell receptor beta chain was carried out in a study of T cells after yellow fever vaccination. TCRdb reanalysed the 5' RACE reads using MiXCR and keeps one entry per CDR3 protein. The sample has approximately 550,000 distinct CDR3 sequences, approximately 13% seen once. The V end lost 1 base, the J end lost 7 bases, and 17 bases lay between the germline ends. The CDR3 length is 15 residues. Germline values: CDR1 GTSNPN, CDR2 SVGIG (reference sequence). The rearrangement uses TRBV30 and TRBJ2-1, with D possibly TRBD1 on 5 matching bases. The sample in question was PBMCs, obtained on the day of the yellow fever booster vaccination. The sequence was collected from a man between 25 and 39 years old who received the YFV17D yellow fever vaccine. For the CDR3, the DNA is TGTGCCTGGAGTGCACCCGGCAGGGCGGCAAATGAGCAGTTCTTC. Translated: CAWSAPGRAANEQFF. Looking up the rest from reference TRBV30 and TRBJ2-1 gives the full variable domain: SQTIHQWPATLVQPVGSPLSLECTVEGTSNPNLYWYRQAAGRGLQLLFYSVGIGQISSEVPQNLSASRPQDRQFILSSKKLLLSDSGFYLCAWSAPGRAANEQFFGPGTRLTVL.